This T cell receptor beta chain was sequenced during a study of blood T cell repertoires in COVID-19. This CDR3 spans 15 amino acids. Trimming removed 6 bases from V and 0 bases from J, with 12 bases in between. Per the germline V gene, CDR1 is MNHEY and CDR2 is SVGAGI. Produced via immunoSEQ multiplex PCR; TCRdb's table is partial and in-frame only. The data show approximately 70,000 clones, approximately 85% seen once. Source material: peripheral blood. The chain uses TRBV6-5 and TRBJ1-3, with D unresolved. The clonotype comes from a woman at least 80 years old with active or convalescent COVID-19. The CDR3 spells CASSPDIGSGNTIYF. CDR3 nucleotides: TGTGCCAGCAGCCCAGACATTGGCTCTGGAAACACCATATATTTT.